This T cell receptor beta chain was profiled in a study of blood T cell repertoires in COVID-19. Study as a whole: COVID-19 samples from acute and convalescent phases originated in the United States, Italy and Spain. Sample material is recorded as cDNA or gDNA derived from T cells, B-cell-depleted T cells, or PBMCs.

Original processing notes: Estimates of nucleated cell counts were drawn from the amplification of reference gene primers. Sequenced by immunoSEQ multiplex PCR; TCRdb stores in-frame clones only, minus some. V and J calls and clone size are given by that table; D and trimming were obtained from the DNA. The profile shows more than 40,000 clones, just over 90% of them singletons. This receptor was obtained from a man aged 65 to 79 with acute or convalescent COVID-19. Source material: peripheral blood.

CDR3 coding DNA: TGTGCCAGCACTCCGACAGGTCGGCGTGGAAACACCATATATTTT. Protein: CASTPTGRRGNTIYF. The gene calls are TRBV6-5 and TRBJ1-3, with D maybe TRBD1 (6 bases). The CDR3 length is 15 residues. Germline values: CDR1 MNHEY, CDR2 SVGAGI. Trimming left V 7 bases short and J 3 bases short, with 16 bases between.